These T cell receptor beta chains were read from a single sample in a study of cytomegalovirus exposure and HLA in healthy donors. Assay used: immunoSEQ multiplex PCR; TCRdb lists only in-frame clones, some missing. The sample comprises 200,000 to 300,000 clones, around 80% of which are singletons, and 5.4% rests with the top ten. The sequenced sample consisted of PBMCs. These receptors were collected from a woman aged 40 to 50 in good health and CMV-seropositive. The CDR3 runs from the conserved cysteine through the conserved F or W. Each record gives: V gene, J gene, D gene, clone size, CDR3 DNA, CDR3 protein. D genes are given only for firm matches. Rows may omit the clone size; those that give it use once, few, many or a size class.

V: TRBV21-1; J: TRBJ2-5; D: .; size: .; DNA: TGTGCCAGCAGCAAAGATACCGGGAAAGCAGACGCGGAGACCCAGTACTTC; CDR3: CASSKDTGKADAETQYF
V: TRBV5-1; J: TRBJ2-7; D: .; size: .; DNA: TGCGCCAGCAGACCACAGGAAATCTCCTACGAGCAGTACTTC; CDR3: CASRPQEISYEQYF
V: TRBV7-2; J: TRBJ2-5; D: .; size: .; DNA: TGTGCCAGCAGCTTGGGGGGTGGGGGTTACCAAGAGACCCAGTACTTC; CDR3: CASSLGGGGYQETQYF
V: TRBV4-3; J: TRBJ2-1; D: TRBD2; size: .; DNA: TGCGCCAGCAGCCGAGATCCAGCGGGGGGGAGCTCCTACAATGAGCAGTTCTTC; CDR3: CASSRDPAGGSSYNEQFF
V: TRBV5-1; J: TRBJ1-4; D: TRBD1; size: .; DNA: TGCGCCAGCAGCTTGACAGGGGATGGGGAAAAACTGTTTTTT; CDR3: CASSLTGDGEKLFF
V: TRBV6-6; J: TRBJ2-3; D: TRBD1; size: .; DNA: TGTGCCAGCGGGAGACAGGGGGCCGGCACAGATACGCAGTATTTT; CDR3: CASGRQGAGTDTQYF
V: TRBV16; J: TRBJ1-4; D: .; size: .; DNA: TGTGCCAGCAGCCCTCCAGGGGAAGTTGGAGAAAAACTGTTTTTT; CDR3: CASSPPGEVGEKLFF
V: TRBV7-9; J: TRBJ2-1; D: .; size: .; DNA: TGTTCCAGCAGCTTAGCCCGGGGGGCCCCTGAGCAGTTCTTC; CDR3: CSSSLARGAPEQFF
V: TRBV6-5; J: TRBJ1-2; D: TRBD1; size: .; DNA: TGTGCCAGCAGTTACTCGGACAGGGGAGGCTATGGCTACACCTTC; CDR3: CASSYSDRGGYGYTF
V: TRBV6-6; J: TRBJ1-3; D: .; size: .; DNA: TGTGCCAGCAGTTACTCGCAGGGGACTGGAAACACCATATATTTT; CDR3: CASSYSQGTGNTIYF
V: TRBV10-3; J: TRBJ2-7; D: TRBD1; size: .; DNA: TGTGCCATCAGTGGTTCGGCAGGGGGTAACTACGAGCAGTACTTC; CDR3: CAISGSAGGNYEQYF
V: TRBV19; J: TRBJ1-2; D: .; size: .; DNA: TGTGCCAGTAGTACCTGGCCAGATTATGGCTACACCTTC; CDR3: CASSTWPDYGYTF
V: TRBV7-9; J: TRBJ2-1; D: TRBD2; size: few; DNA: TGTGCCAGCAGCGTCCTAGCGGGAACTTACAATGAGCAGTTCTTC; CDR3: CASSVLAGTYNEQFF
V: TRBV9; J: TRBJ2-7; D: TRBD2; size: once; DNA: TGTGCCAGCAGCTTGGGACTAGCGGGAGACGAGCAGTACTTC; CDR3: CASSLGLAGDEQYF
V: TRBV7-2; J: TRBJ2-2; D: .; size: .; DNA: TGTGCCAGCAGCTTCCCGACTAGGATAAAGGCCGGGGAGCTGTTTTTT; CDR3: CASSFPTRIKAGELFF
V: TRBV30; J: TRBJ1-6; D: .; size: .; DNA: TGTGCCTGGTATCAGGGGAATTCACCCCTCCACTTT; CDR3: CAWYQGNSPLHF
V: TRBV30; J: TRBJ2-4; D: .; size: few; DNA: TGTGCCTGGAGTGGAAACAGGGAGATTCAGTACTTC; CDR3: CAWSGNREIQYF
V: TRBV30; J: TRBJ1-1; D: TRBD1; size: .; DNA: TGTGCCTGGACCCCCGGAGGGGGCAGGCTGGGGACTGAAGCTTTCTTT; CDR3: CAWTPGGGRLGTEAFF
V: TRBV28; J: TRBJ2-6; D: .; size: .; DNA: TGTGCCAGCAGTTCCCTCATCTCTAGCGCGTCTCTGGGGGCCAACGTCCTGACTTTC; CDR3: CASSSLISSASLGANVLTF
V: TRBV4-2; J: TRBJ2-7; D: TRBD2; size: once; DNA: TGTGCCAGCAGCCAAGCGTATAGCGGGGGGGGAAGCTCCTACGAGCAGTACTTC; CDR3: CASSQAYSGGGSSYEQYF
V: TRBV7-2; J: TRBJ2-1; D: TRBD2; size: .; DNA: TGTGCCAGCAGCGGAACTAGCGGGGGATTGTACAATGAGCAGTTCTTC; CDR3: CASSGTSGGLYNEQFF
V: TRBV6-5; J: TRBJ2-5; D: TRBD1; size: .; DNA: TGTGCCAGCAGCAGGACAGGGATCACAGAGACCCAGTACTTC; CDR3: CASSRTGITETQYF
V: TRBV27; J: TRBJ2-2; D: .; size: .; DNA: TGTGCCAGCAGTATAAACAGGGTTTTCGGGGAGCTGTTTTTT; CDR3: CASSINRVFGELFF
V: TRBV7-9; J: TRBJ1-1; D: .; size: .; DNA: TGTGCCAGCAGCTTAATGGGGGGTCAGAGCACTGAAGCTTTCTTT; CDR3: CASSLMGGQSTEAFF
V: TRBV5-5; J: TRBJ2-7; D: TRBD2; size: .; DNA: TGTGCCAGCAGCTTTAGCGGGAGAGCCTACGAGCAGTACTTC; CDR3: CASSFSGRAYEQYF
V: TRBV7-7; J: TRBJ1-3; D: .; size: .; DNA: TGTGCTAGCAGCTTAAGTCCAGACTCTGGAAACACCATATATTTT; CDR3: CASSLSPDSGNTIYF
V: TRBV6-4; J: TRBJ1-2; D: TRBD1; size: .; DNA: TGTGCCAGCAGTCGTCCCGGGACAGGGTTTGACAATGGCTACACCTTC; CDR3: CASSRPGTGFDNGYTF
V: TRBV7-3; J: TRBJ2-5; D: TRBD2; size: .; DNA: TGTGCCAGCAACCTCCCCTCCAGCGGGAGCTTTCAAGAGACCCAGTACTTC; CDR3: CASNLPSSGSFQETQYF
V: TRBV5-1; J: TRBJ2-3; D: TRBD2; size: .; DNA: TGCGCCAGCAGCTTCGGGACTAGCGGCACAGATACGCAGTATTTT; CDR3: CASSFGTSGTDTQYF
V: TRBV28; J: TRBJ1-2; D: TRBD1; size: .; DNA: TGTGCCAGCAGCACGATGGGACAGGGGGTCCTCCTACCCTTCTATGGCTACACCTTC; CDR3: CASSTMGQGVLLPFYGYTF
V: TRBV30; J: TRBJ2-7; D: .; size: .; DNA: TGTGCCTGGATTCCTGACAGGTATTCCTCCTACGAGCAGTACTTC; CDR3: CAWIPDRYSSYEQYF
V: TRBV28; J: TRBJ2-6; D: TRBD1; size: .; DNA: TGTGCCAGCAGTCCCGGGACAGGGTTAGCTGGGGCCAACGTCCTGACTTTC; CDR3: CASSPGTGLAGANVLTF
V: TRBV10-3; J: TRBJ1-1; D: .; size: .; DNA: TGTGCCGCCCAAGGGCGGGGAGTGAACACTGAAGCTTTCTTT; CDR3: CAAQGRGVNTEAFF